These 22 T cell receptor beta chains were all obtained from the same sample, sequenced in a study of control samples from healthy donors and cancer patients (TCRdb year 2020). The receptor library was made with the immunoSEQ multiplex PCR assay. What TCRdb holds here is the immuneACCESS table cut down to in-frame rearrangements. Part of the clones is not present; checked against another copy, under half of the missing clones reflect an unresolved V gene, and the others are unexplained. Counted in this sample were 150,000 to 200,000 clones; 88% of them appeared once. About 1.7% of the sample rests with the top ten. Sequenced sample: blood. Receptors were obtained from a man between 18 and 29 years old in good health.

The V and J genes are TRBV30 and TRBJ1-6; D is possibly TRBD1 (5 bases). The germline gives CDR1 GTSNPN, CDR2 SVGIG (reference sequence). This CDR3 has 16 amino acids. With 2 bases removed from V and 0 bases from J, the gap between germline ends came to 11 bases. In nucleotides, the CDR3 is TGTGCCTGGAGTAAAGGGGCAACCTCCTATAATTCACCCCTCCACTTT. This gives the protein CAWSKGATSYNSPLHF.

This rearrangement joins TRBV7-9 to TRBJ1-6; no firm D call. Trimming shortened V by 4 bases and J by 7 bases, and 5 bases separated the two germline ends. CDR1 and CDR2 from the germline V gene are SEHNR and FQNEAQ (reference sequence). There are 12 residues in the CDR3. CDR3 protein: CASSSTNSPLHF. DNA of the CDR3: TGTGCCAGCAGCTCTACAAATTCACCCCTCCACTTT.

The chain recombines TRBV6-2 or TRBV6-3 with TRBJ1-2; 7 nucleotides align to TRBD1. This CDR3 comprises 13 residues. The germline gives CDR1 MNHEY, CDR2 SVGEGT. V lost 4 bases to trimming and J lost 3 bases; unmatched junction nucleotides: 2. CDR3 sequence reads: CASSSTGDYGYTF. The CDR3 nucleotides are TGTGCCAGCAGTTCTACAGGGGACTATGGCTACACCTTC.

V usage is TRBV11-3 and J usage is TRBJ2-3; D remains unclear. V was shortened by 4 bases and J by 0 bases, with 5 bases between the two germline ends. Germline CDR1 is SGHNT and CDR2 is YENEEA. CDR3 length: 13 amino acids. The CDR3 reads CASSSKSTDTQYF. For the CDR3, the DNA is TGTGCCAGCAGCTCCAAGAGCACAGATACGCAGTATTTT.

This clone was observed a handful of times. The chain is built from TRBV7-3 and TRBJ2-2; D is possibly TRBD1 (6 bases). CDR1 and CDR2 (germline): SGHTA, FQGTGA. The CDR3 length is 14 residues. Trimming stripped 2 bases from V and 3 bases from J, with 7 bases between. DNA for the CDR3: TGTGCCAGCAGCTTAGAGGGGGACACCGGGGAGCTGTTTTTT. Translated: CASSLEGDTGELFF.

This chain connects TRBV28 to TRBJ1-6; possible D gene TRBD1, 6 bases. CDR1 MDHEN and CDR2 SYDVKM come from the germline V gene. This CDR3 has 12 residues. V was shortened by 10 bases and J by 10 bases, with 14 bases between the two germline ends. The CDR3 region is CATSSGESPLHF. DNA for the CDR3: TGTGCCACCTCGTCAGGGGAATCACCCCTCCACTTT. Full variable domain (rest looked up from reference TRBV28 and TRBJ1-6): DVKVTQSSRYLVKRTGEKVFLECVQDMDHENMFWYRQDPGLGLRLIYFSYDVKMKEKGDIPEGYSVSREKKERFSLILESASTNQTSMYLCATSSGESPLHFGNGTRLTVT.

The CDR3 sequence is CASSVEQGSYEQYF. Here the CDR3 DNA reads TGTGCCAGCAGCGTAGAACAGGGTTCCTACGAGCAGTACTTC. The chain employs TRBV9 and TRBJ2-7; TRBD1 might be the D (6 bases). V was trimmed by 0 bases and J by 1 base, leaving 8 bases between them. The CDR3 has 14 amino acids. Germline V lookup: CDR1 SGDLS, CDR2 YYNGEE.

This chain links TRBV30 with TRBJ2-5; D remains ambiguous. The CDR3 spans 12 residues. Per the germline V gene, CDR1 is GTSNPN and CDR2 is SVGIG (reference sequence). With 3 bases removed from V and 2 bases from J, the gap between germline ends came to 7 bases. CDR3 protein: CAWRGSQETQYF. Here the CDR3 DNA reads TGTGCCTGGAGGGGTAGTCAAGAGACCCAGTACTTC.

There are a few counts of this clone. This chain joins TRBV5-1 and TRBJ2-7, with 8 nucleotides matching TRBD1. The CDR3 has 14 amino acids. CDR1 and CDR2 (germline): SGHRS, YFSETQ. Losses at the gene ends were 4 bases for V and 5 bases for J; bases not matched to a gene: 8. CDR3 residues: CASSQGQGGHEQYF. DNA for the CDR3: TGCGCCAGCAGCCAAGGACAGGGTGGGCACGAGCAGTACTTC.

A few counts support this clone. The rearrangement uses TRBV29-1 and TRBJ1-1, with D perhaps TRBD1 (6 bases). This CDR3 is 14 amino acids long. CDR1 SQVTM and CDR2 ANQGSEA come from the germline V gene. The V end lost 1 base, the J end lost 5 bases, and 14 bases lay between the germline ends. The CDR3 reads CSVEVGQGRTEAFF. The DNA for the CDR3 is TGCAGCGTTGAAGTAGGTCAGGGGAGGACTGAAGCTTTCTTT.

The chain couples TRBV7-2 to TRBJ2-1, with 7 bases identical to TRBD2. V lost 3 bases, J lost 4 bases, and 6 bases stayed unmatched. CDR1 and CDR2 from the germline V gene are SGHTA and FQGNSA. This CDR3 has 15 amino acids. CDR3 nucleotide sequence: TGTGCCAGCAGCTTTGTGCGCGGGGGATACAATGAGCAGTTCTTC. Its protein is CASSFVRGGYNEQFF.

This chain joins TRBV28 and TRBJ1-1; D may be TRBD1 (5 bases). Per germline, CDR1 MDHEN and CDR2 SYDVKM. This CDR3 comprises 14 residues. V was cut by 4 bases and J by 1 base, with 10 bases left in between. CDR3 protein: CASSSNRRNTEAFF. The CDR3 DNA reads TGTGCCAGCAGTTCCAACAGGAGGAACACTGAAGCTTTCTTT.

The chain joins TRBV7-3 to TRBJ2-7; D gene ambiguous. CDR1 is SGHTA and CDR2 is FQGTGA in the germline V gene. V shed 1 base and J shed 1 base, with 8 bases lying between them. CDR3 length equals 14 residues. In nucleotides, the CDR3 is TGTGCCAGCAGCTTAAACGCAGGTTCCTACGAGCAGTACTTC. It specifies CASSLNAGSYEQYF.

The gene calls are TRBV18 and TRBJ2-2, with unresolved D. Deletions cut 3 bases from V and 3 bases from J, with 14 bases between. This CDR3 is 16 amino acids long. CDR1 is KGHSH and CDR2 is LQKENI in the germline V gene. This chain's CDR3 is CASSPRPARDTGELFF. CDR3 sequence (DNA): TGTGCCAGCTCACCGCGACCCGCTAGGGACACCGGGGAGCTGTTTTTT.

As concerns this clone: Sequence at one end of the junction differs from germline and may be a read error. The rearrangement joins TRBV7-7 to TRBJ1-1, with 10 nucleotides matching TRBD1. Germline V lookup: CDR1 SSHAT, CDR2 FNYEAQ (reference sequence). CDR3 size: 19 residues. CDR3: CASSLYRDRGGKWNTEAFF. The CDR3 DNA is TGTGCTAGCAGCTTATACCGGGACAGGGGCGGGAAATGGAACACTGAAGCTTTCTTT.

The chain couples TRBV7-2 to TRBJ2-1, with 12 bases that match TRBD2. V lost 1 base and J lost 3; bases outside the gene matches: 10. The CDR3 sequence is 19 residues long. Germline assignment: CDR1 SGHTA and CDR2 FQGNSA. The CDR3 spells CASSLGASLAGGLYNEQFF. As DNA, the CDR3 is TGTGCCAGCAGCTTAGGAGCTAGTCTAGCGGGGGGGCTCTACAATGAGCAGTTCTTC.

This chain joins TRBV20-1 and TRBJ2-7, with D unresolved. V gave up 1 base and J gave up 3 bases, with 4 bases separating them. The germline V gene encodes CDR1 DFQATT and CDR2 SNEGSKA (reference sequence). CDR3 length equals 11 residues. CDR3 bases: TGCAGTGCTAGAGTCCACTACGAGCAGTACTTC. Translated: CSARVHYEQYF.

This chain links TRBV9 with TRBJ2-4, with 7 bases aligning to TRBD1. V lost 3 bases and J lost 8; bases outside the gene matches: 11. The germline V gene encodes CDR1 SGDLS and CDR2 YYNGEE. This CDR3 is built from 15 residues. For the CDR3, the DNA is TGTGCCAGCAGCGCAGGGGGACAGTTAAGGGACATTCAGTACTTC. Protein sequence: CASSAGGQLRDIQYF.

This clone has only one observation. The chain carries TRBV29-1 and TRBJ2-2; perhaps TRBD1 as D (5 bases). Germline CDR1 SQVTM, CDR2 ANQGSEA. The CDR3 covers 14 residues. V was trimmed by 7 bases and J by 6 bases, leaving 18 bases between them. CDR3 DNA: TGCAGCGCCCGAACCCAGGGCTCCGCCGGGGAGCTGTTTTTT. Translating gives CSARTQGSAGELFF.

This clone has just one count. The gene calls are TRBV2 and TRBJ2-1; D remains unclear. Germline V CDR1 and CDR2: SNHLY, FYNNEI. The CDR3 totals 14 residues. Trimming took off 8 bases at V and 0 bases at J, with 11 bases between the two ends. The CDR3 region is CASPTDSSYNEQFF. In nucleotides, the CDR3 is TGTGCCAGCCCCACGGATAGCTCCTACAATGAGCAGTTCTTC. Full variable domain (rest looked up from reference TRBV2 and TRBJ2-1): EPEVTQTPSHQVTQMGQEVILRCVPISNHLYFYWYRQILGQKVEFLVSFYNNEISEKSEIFDDQFSVERPDGSNFTLKIRSTKLEDSAMYFCASPTDSSYNEQFFGPGTRLTVL.

This clone was seen a single time. The gene calls are TRBV6-6 and TRBJ2-5, with D hard to call. Germline CDR1 is MNHNY and CDR2 is SVGAGI (reference sequence). The germline V and J ends were trimmed by 5 bases and 5 bases, with 12 bases remaining between them. This CDR3 is 13 amino acids long. CDR3 in amino acids: CASSRSRWETQYF. As DNA, the CDR3 is TGTGCCAGCAGTCGATCTAGATGGGAGACCCAGTACTTC.

The chain recombines TRBV6-6 with TRBJ2-1; D is tentatively TRBD1 or TRBD2 (5 bases each). Trimming removed 5 bases from V and 6 bases from J, with 20 bases in between. CDR1 MNHNY and CDR2 SVGAGI come from the germline V gene (reference sequence). The CDR3 loop spans 16 amino acids. The CDR3 DNA reads TGTGCCAGCAGTCGGCCGGGACGGATCATCCCCAATGAGCAGTTCTTC. Its protein product is CASSRPGRIIPNEQFF.